The clone carrying this TCR beta chain was counted only a few times. Its target is not known. One junction end does not reproduce the germline sequence, and a read error may be involved. The data stem from a study of cytomegalovirus exposure and HLA in healthy donors. Study observations and caveats: Some TCR beta chains (roughly 160 of them) were listed as cytomegalovirus-associated.

Germline CDR1 reads SSHAT; CDR2 reads FNYEAQ (reference sequence). The CDR3 spans 15 residues. Assay used: immunoSEQ multiplex PCR; TCRdb lists only in-frame clones, some missing. There are more than 20,000 clones in the sample; 95% to 97% occur only once, and 8.5% to 10% lies in the top ten. The chain employs TRBV7-7 and TRBJ1-4, with 9 bases aligning to TRBD1. This TCR derives from a man aged 30 to 45 in good health and CMV-seropositive. Source material: PBMCs. CDR3 amino acids: CASSQTGTGTEKLFF. The CDR3 DNA sequence: TGTGCTAGCAGCCAGACCGGGACAGGGACGGAAAAACTGTTTTTT.